These 26 T cell receptor beta chains came from one sample sequenced in a study of T cells in localized non-small cell lung cancer. Profiling relied on immunoSEQ multiplex PCR, and the TCRdb table lists in-frame clones only, not all of them. The sample includes some 78,000 clones, about 83% of them seen just once. This specimen consisted of peripheral blood, obtained before any cancer treatment. These receptors were obtained from a man aged 35 to 69 with stage I lung adenocarcinoma.

The chain links TRBV15 to TRBJ2-1, with unresolved D. The germline V and J ends were trimmed by 4 bases and 5 bases, with 18 bases remaining between them. Germline V gene data show CDR1 as LNHNV and CDR2 as YYDKDF (reference sequence). The CDR3 loop spans 16 amino acids. Here the CDR3 reads CATSKIRRALNNEQFF. CDR3 coding DNA: TGTGCCACCAGCAAAATCCGCCGGGCCCTAAACAATGAGCAGTTCTTC.

The CDR3: CASSPRYSGSEQFF. The CDR3 DNA is TGTGCCAGCAGCCCACGATATTCCGGGAGTGAGCAGTTCTTC. The chain links TRBV9 to TRBJ2-1; D may be TRBD2 (6 bases). Germline V gives CDR1 SGDLS, CDR2 YYNGEE. V lost 4 bases and J 9 bases, leaving 17 bases between the germline ends. The CDR3 spans 14 residues.

Here the CDR3 DNA reads TGTGCCAGCACCCAGGGGGGGACTACCTACGAGCAGTACTTC. This codes for CASTQGGTTYEQYF. The genes are TRBV6-5 and TRBJ2-7, with D perhaps matching TRBD1 or TRBD2 (7 bases each). The V end lost 7 bases, the J end lost 2 bases, and 15 bases lay between the germline ends. This CDR3 is built from 14 residues. Germline V lookup: CDR1 MNHEY, CDR2 SVGAGI.

This clone has a handful of counts. The chain carries TRBV5-5 and TRBJ2-1; tentatively, D is TRBD2 (5 bases). This CDR3 is built from 16 residues. The germline V gene encodes CDR1 SGHKS and CDR2 YYEKEE (reference sequence). V gave up 0 bases and J gave up 8 bases, with 18 bases separating them. The CDR3 DNA sequence: TGTGCCAGCAGCTTGGCTAGCTGGGCTAAGGTCGATGAGCAGTTCTTC. It is translated as CASSLASWAKVDEQFF.

The rearrangement links TRBV5-5 to TRBJ2-7; no firm D call. There are 14 residues in the CDR3. Trimming left V 4 bases short and J 1 base short, with 12 bases between. In germline, CDR1 is SGHKS, CDR2 YYEKEE (reference sequence). This CDR3 reads CASSPLMDSYEQYF. In nucleotides, the CDR3 is TGTGCCAGCAGCCCTCTCATGGATTCCTACGAGCAGTACTTC.

The chain has TRBV19 and TRBJ1-1; D might be TRBD1 (6 bases). CDR3 length equals 15 residues. The V gene lost 7 bases and the J gene lost 1 base, with 16 bases spanning the gap. Per the germline V gene, CDR1 is LNHDA and CDR2 is SQIVND (reference sequence). The CDR3 here is CASMNRDKRNTEAFF. CDR3 DNA: TGTGCCAGTATGAATAGGGACAAGAGGAACACTGAAGCTTTCTTT.

The genes are TRBV7-9 and TRBJ2-7; D is possibly TRBD2 (5 bases). V shed 0 bases and J shed 4 bases, with 16 bases lying between them. This CDR3 has 16 amino acids. Germline lookup yields CDR1 SEHNR and CDR2 FQNEAQ (reference sequence). The CDR3 DNA sequence: TGTGCCAGCAGCTTAGCGTCCGGACTCTCTCGATACGAGCAGTACTTC. Amino acids: CASSLASGLSRYEQYF.

In its sample, this clone was seen once. The V gene is TRBV6-6, the J gene TRBJ2-7, with D uncertain. V was trimmed by 2 bases and J by 3 bases, leaving 8 bases between them. Germline V gene data show CDR1 as MNHNY and CDR2 as SVGAGI (reference sequence). The CDR3 sequence is 13 residues long. The CDR3 bases are TGTGCCAGCAGTTACGGCCTAGTCTACGAGCAGTACTTC. Its translation is CASSYGLVYEQYF.

The CDR3 DNA follows: TGTGCCAGCAGTGAAGGGATCCCTGCCCACACTGAAGCTTTCTTT. Translating it yields CASSEGIPAHTEAFF. The genes are TRBV2 and TRBJ1-1; D is unresolved. The CDR3 contains 15 residues. Germline CDR1 SNHLY, CDR2 FYNNEI. Trimming stripped 1 base from V and 3 bases from J, with 12 bases between.

This chain links TRBV7-8 with TRBJ2-2; 7 bases align to TRBD1. This CDR3 is 13 amino acids long. V lost 1 base to trimming and J lost 7 bases; unmatched junction nucleotides: 0. CDR1 and CDR2 (germline): SGHVS, FQNEAQ. The CDR3 spells CASSLDRGGELFF. The DNA of the CDR3 is TGTGCCAGCAGCTTAGACAGGGGCGGGGAGCTGTTTTTT.

This chain uses TRBV30 with TRBJ1-4; maybe TRBD1 (5 bases). CDR1 is GTSNPN, CDR2 SVGIG, per germline (reference sequence). This CDR3 spans 18 amino acids. V shed 2 bases and J shed 8 bases, with 27 bases lying between them. The CDR3: CAWSTAYLEPRVPEKLFF. The CDR3 DNA reads TGTGCCTGGAGTACTGCATACCTAGAGCCCAGGGTCCCCGAAAAACTGTTTTTT. Full variable domain (remainder filled in from reference TRBV30 and TRBJ1-4): SQTIHQWPATLVQPVGSPLSLECTVEGTSNPNLYWYRQAAGRGLQLLFYSVGIGQISSEVPQNLSASRPQDRQFILSSKKLLLSDSGFYLCAWSTAYLEPRVPEKLFFGSGTQLSVL.

Only one count was recorded for this clone. The gene calls are TRBV7-6 and TRBJ1-3, with D unresolved. The CDR3 has 15 residues. Germline lookup yields CDR1 SGHVS and CDR2 FNYEAQ. Trimming took 1 base from V and 4 from J, leaving 11 bases between them. CDR3 in amino acids: CASSLGPLGGNTIYF. DNA for the CDR3: TGTGCCAGCAGCTTAGGCCCCCTCGGGGGAAACACCATATATTTT.

This clone was detected once. The gene calls are TRBV6-1 and TRBJ1-5; D call uncertain. This CDR3 has 15 amino acids. V lost 0 bases and J lost 4, with 10 bases in between. CDR1 is MNHNS, CDR2 SASEGT, per germline. CDR3 bases: TGTGCCAGCAGTGAAGCCCCTCGCAGGAATCAGCCCCAGCATTTT. It codes for CASSEAPRRNQPQHF.

The V and J genes are TRBV2 and TRBJ2-5, with TRBD1 identical over 7 bases. CDR1 and CDR2 from the germline V gene are SNHLY and FYNNEI. Losses at the gene ends were 8 bases for V and 1 base for J; bases not matched to a gene: 4. The CDR3 consists of 13 residues. DNA for the CDR3: TGTGCCAGCTATGGGACAGTCCAAGAGACCCAGTACTTC. Translation gives CASYGTVQETQYF.

The V gene is TRBV19, the J gene TRBJ2-5; D possibly corresponds to TRBD2 (7 bases). Per germline, CDR1 LNHDA and CDR2 SQIVND (reference sequence). The CDR3 has 13 residues. Deletions cut 3 bases from V and 11 bases from J, with 16 bases between. The CDR3 bases are TGTGCCAGTAGTATTGGGGGGGCGATCCTTCAGTACTTC. This codes for CASSIGGAILQYF.

The chain joins TRBV27 to TRBJ1-1, with a possible D match to TRBD1 (6 bases). The CDR3 runs 15 residues. Germline CDR1 and CDR2: MNHEY and SMNVEV (reference sequence). Between the trimmed V and J ends, which lost 6 bases and 2 bases, there was a span of 16 bases. Here the CDR3 DNA reads TGTGCCAGCAGCAACAGGGTAGGGCTTAACACTGAAGCTTTCTTT. This codes for CASSNRVGLNTEAFF.

This chain connects TRBV27 to TRBJ2-1; 11 positions match TRBD2. This CDR3 is built from 15 residues. The V gene's germline CDR1 is MNHEY and CDR2 SMNVEV (reference sequence). With 4 bases clipped from V and 8 bases from J, the junction kept 7 bases outside the gene matches. CDR3 loop: CASSYTSGRFDEQFF. The CDR3 coding sequence is TGTGCCAGCAGTTATACTAGCGGGAGATTCGATGAGCAGTTCTTC.

V is TRBV5-4 and J is TRBJ2-7; D remains unclear. The CDR3 spans 14 residues. Trimming pared 4 bases from V and 1 base from J, leaving 12 bases between. Germline loops: CDR1 SGHNT, CDR2 YYREEE (reference sequence). CDR3 in amino acids: CASSQVDGSYEQYF. The CDR3 DNA reads as TGTGCCAGCAGCCAAGTGGACGGATCCTACGAGCAGTACTTC. The entire variable domain, with the rest obtained from reference TRBV5-4 and TRBJ2-7, is as follows: ETGVTQSPTHLIKTRGQQVTLRCSSQSGHNTVSWYQQALGQGPQFIFQYYREEENGRGNFPPRFSGLQFPNYSSELNVNALELDDSALYLCASSQVDGSYEQYFGPGTRLTVT.

This rearrangement joins TRBV6-1 to TRBJ2-1, with 9 positions matching TRBD2. This CDR3 comprises 17 residues. Trimming took 2 bases from V and 0 from J; bases not matched to a gene: 5. Germline V gene sequence: CDR1 MNHNS, CDR2 SASEGT. Written as DNA, the CDR3 is TGTGCCAGCAGTGAACAGGGCGGGGGGGCCTCCTACAATGAGCAGTTCTTC. Its protein product is CASSEQGGGASYNEQFF.

The rearrangement uses TRBV27 and TRBJ1-5; tentative D call: TRBD1 (6 bases). Germline assignment: CDR1 MNHEY and CDR2 SMNVEV (reference sequence). The V and J ends lost 5 bases and 6 bases respectively, with 8 bases between them. The CDR3 has 12 amino acids. In DNA form, the CDR3 reads TGTGCCAGCAGTCTCAGGGGTCAGCCCCAGCATTTT. This gives the protein CASSLRGQPQHF.

This clone was seen a handful of times. This sequence joins TRBV9 and TRBJ1-5; D gene ambiguous. The CDR3 consists of 14 residues. Germline lookup yields CDR1 SGDLS and CDR2 YYNGEE. V gave up 0 bases and J gave up 5 bases, with 9 bases separating them. Here the CDR3 reads CASSVGHGHQPQHF. CDR3 nucleotide sequence: TGTGCCAGCAGCGTAGGACACGGGCATCAGCCCCAGCATTTT.

This chain connects TRBV18 to TRBJ2-3; D is unclear. CDR1 is KGHSH, CDR2 LQKENI, per germline. The CDR3 totals 14 residues. V lost 3 bases and J 3 bases, leaving 10 bases between the germline ends. The CDR3 bases are TGTGCCAGCTCACCGATCGGCAGAACAGATACGCAGTATTTT. This gives the protein CASSPIGRTDTQYF.

The chain joins TRBV19 to TRBJ2-1, with no clear D. This CDR3 spans 18 amino acids. Germline V gives CDR1 LNHDA, CDR2 SQIVND (reference sequence). The V end lost 4 bases, the J end lost 0 bases, and 19 bases lay between the germline ends. The CDR3 region has the DNA TGTGCCAGTAGTACCCAGAAATGGCAGTTAACCTCCTACAATGAGCAGTTCTTC. Protein sequence: CASSTQKWQLTSYNEQFF. The whole variable domain, remainder taken from reference TRBV19 and TRBJ2-1, is DGGITQSPKYLFRKEGQNVTLSCEQNLNHDAMYWYRQDPGQGLRLIYYSQIVNDFQKGDIAEGYSVSREKKESFPLTVTSAQKNPTAFYLCASSTQKWQLTSYNEQFFGPGTRLTVL.

The rearrangement links TRBV5-1 to TRBJ1-5, with unresolved D. V was clipped by 4 bases and J by 1 base, with 9 bases between them. CDR1 and CDR2 (germline): SGHRS, YFSETQ. The CDR3 spans 14 residues. CDR3 sequence: CASSPHGSNQPQHF. The CDR3 DNA reads as TGCGCCAGCAGCCCCCACGGGAGCAATCAGCCCCAGCATTTT.

The gene calls are TRBV6-5 and TRBJ2-1, with 9 bases fitting TRBD1. Germline trimming cut 7 bases from V and 8 bases from J; bases unmatched to any gene: 9. The CDR3 sequence is 14 residues long. Germline V gene data show CDR1 as MNHEY and CDR2 as SVGAGI. The CDR3 here is CASTIPGQGDEQFF. The CDR3 bases are TGTGCCAGCACGATTCCGGGACAGGGCGATGAGCAGTTCTTC.

The chain recombines TRBV6-1 with TRBJ1-2; 7 bases are shared with TRBD1. The germline gives CDR1 MNHNS, CDR2 SASEGT. There are 14 residues in the CDR3. V trimming: 6 bases; J trimming: 5 bases; junction bases outside the gene matches: 9. CDR3 sequence: CASSLGQTLYGYTF. CDR3 coding DNA: TGTGCCAGCAGCCTGGGACAGACGCTTTATGGCTACACCTTC.